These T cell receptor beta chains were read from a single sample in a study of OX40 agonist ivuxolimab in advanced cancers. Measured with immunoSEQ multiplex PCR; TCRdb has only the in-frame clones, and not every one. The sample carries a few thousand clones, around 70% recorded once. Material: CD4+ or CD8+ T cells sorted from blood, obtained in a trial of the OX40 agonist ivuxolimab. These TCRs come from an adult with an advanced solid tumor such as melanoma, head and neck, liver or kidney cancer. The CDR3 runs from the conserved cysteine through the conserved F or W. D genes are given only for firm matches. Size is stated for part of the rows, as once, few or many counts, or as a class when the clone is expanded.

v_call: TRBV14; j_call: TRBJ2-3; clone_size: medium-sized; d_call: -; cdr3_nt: TGTGCCAGCAGCCATGGGAGACACACAGATACGCAGTATTTT; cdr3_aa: CASSHGRHTDTQYF
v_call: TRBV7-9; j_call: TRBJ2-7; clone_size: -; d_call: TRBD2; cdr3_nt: TGCGCCAGCAGCGTAACCGGGACTAGCGCTTACGAGCAGTACTTC; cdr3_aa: CASSVTGTSAYEQYF
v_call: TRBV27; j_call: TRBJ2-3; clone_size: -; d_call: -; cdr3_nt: TGTGCCAGCAGTGGACTGATCACAGATACGCAGTATTTT; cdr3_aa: CASSGLITDTQYF
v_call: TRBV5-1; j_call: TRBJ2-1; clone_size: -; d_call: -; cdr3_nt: TGCGCCAGCAGCCCCCCCGACTACAATGAGCAGTTCTTC; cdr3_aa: CASSPPDYNEQFF
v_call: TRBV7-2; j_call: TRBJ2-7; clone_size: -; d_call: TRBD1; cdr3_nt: TGTGCCAGCAGCTTAAGGGACAGGGAAGACGAGCAGTACTTC; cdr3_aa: CASSLRDREDEQYF
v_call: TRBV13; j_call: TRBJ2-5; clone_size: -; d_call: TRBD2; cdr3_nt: TGTGCCAGCACCCCTGCGTCATCGGGGGGGCCGGGGGAGACCCAGTACTTC; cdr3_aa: CASTPASSGGPGETQYF
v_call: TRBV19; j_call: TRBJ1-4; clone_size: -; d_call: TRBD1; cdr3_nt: TGTGCCAGTAGTGACTGGGACAGGGAGAATGAAAAACTGTTTTTT; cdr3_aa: CASSDWDRENEKLFF
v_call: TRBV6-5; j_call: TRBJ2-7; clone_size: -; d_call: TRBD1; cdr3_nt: TGTGCCAGCAGTTATGGGGACAGGGCCTACGAGCAGTACTTC; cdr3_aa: CASSYGDRAYEQYF
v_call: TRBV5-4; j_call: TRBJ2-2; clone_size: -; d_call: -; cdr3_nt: TGTGCCAGCAGCGGGGGGCAGTGGAACACCGGGGAGCTGTTTTTT; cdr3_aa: CASSGGQWNTGELFF
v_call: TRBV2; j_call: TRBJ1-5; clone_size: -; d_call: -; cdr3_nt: TGTGCCAGCACCGAAGCCGCAGGTGGGAAGCAGCCCCAGCATTTT; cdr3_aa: CASTEAAGGKQPQHF
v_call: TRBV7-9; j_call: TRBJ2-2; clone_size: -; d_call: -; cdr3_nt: TGTGCCAGCAGCTTAGGGGAAGTCGGGGAGCTGTTTTTT; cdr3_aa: CASSLGEVGELFF
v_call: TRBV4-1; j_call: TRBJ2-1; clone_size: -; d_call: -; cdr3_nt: TGCGCCAGCAGCCAAGATAGGGCGGTTGGCTCCTACAATGAGCAGTTCTTC; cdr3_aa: CASSQDRAVGSYNEQFF
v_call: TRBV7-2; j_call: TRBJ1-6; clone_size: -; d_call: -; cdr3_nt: TGTGCCAGCAGCTTACACAGCTCCTATAATTCACCCCTCCACTTT; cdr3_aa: CASSLHSSYNSPLHF
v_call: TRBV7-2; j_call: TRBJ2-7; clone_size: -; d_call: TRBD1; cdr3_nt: TGTGCCAGCAGCTCAACCCCGGGACAGGGCTACGAGCAGTACTTC; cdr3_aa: CASSSTPGQGYEQYF
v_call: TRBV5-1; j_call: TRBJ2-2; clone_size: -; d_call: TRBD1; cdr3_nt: TGCGCCAGCAGATCGGGACAGAAAGCCGGGGAGCTGTTTTTT; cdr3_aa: CASRSGQKAGELFF
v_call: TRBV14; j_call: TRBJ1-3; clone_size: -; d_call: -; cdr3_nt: TGTGCCAGCAGCCAAGACAGGACCCTCTCTGGAAACACCATATATTTT; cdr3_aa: CASSQDRTLSGNTIYF
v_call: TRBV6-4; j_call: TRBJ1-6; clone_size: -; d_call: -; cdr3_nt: TGTGCCAGCAGTCCCGGACTCGATTCACCCCTCCACTTT; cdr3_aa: CASSPGLDSPLHF
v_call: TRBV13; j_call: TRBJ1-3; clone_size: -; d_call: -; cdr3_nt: TGTGCCAGCAGCTTTGGTGAGGGGGTTGGAAACACCATATATTTT; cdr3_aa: CASSFGEGVGNTIYF
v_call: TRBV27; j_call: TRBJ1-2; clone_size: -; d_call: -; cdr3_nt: TGTGCCAGCAGCCCTTTAGGGTATGCGGACTATGGCTACACCTTC; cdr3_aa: CASSPLGYADYGYTF
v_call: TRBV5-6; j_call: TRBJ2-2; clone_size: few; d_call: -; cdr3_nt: TGTGCCAGCAGCCTGGGGTCCGGGGCCGGGGAGCTGTTTTTT; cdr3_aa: CASSLGSGAGELFF
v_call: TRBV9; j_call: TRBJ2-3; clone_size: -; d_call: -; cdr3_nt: TGTGCCAGCAGCGGATTCCGGGACAACACAGATACGCAGTATTTT; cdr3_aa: CASSGFRDNTDTQYF
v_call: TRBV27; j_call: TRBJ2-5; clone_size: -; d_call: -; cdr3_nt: TGTGCCAGCAGCCGAAGGAGTTTTCCCCAGGAGACCCAGTACTTC; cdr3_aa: CASSRRSFPQETQYF
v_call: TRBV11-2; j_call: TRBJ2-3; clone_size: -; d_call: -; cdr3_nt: TGTGCCAGCAGCTTCCAGGAGCAGTATTTT; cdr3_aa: CASSFQEQYF
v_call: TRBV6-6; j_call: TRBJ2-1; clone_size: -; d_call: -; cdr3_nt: TGTGCCAGCAGTTACGAACCCACCTACAATGAGCAGTTCTTC; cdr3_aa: CASSYEPTYNEQFF
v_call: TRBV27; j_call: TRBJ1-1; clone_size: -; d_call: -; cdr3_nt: TGTGCCAGCAGTTTATGGGGGAACACTGAAGCTTTCTTT; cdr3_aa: CASSLWGNTEAFF
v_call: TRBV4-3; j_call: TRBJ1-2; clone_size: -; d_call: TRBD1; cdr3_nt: TGCGCCAGCAGCCAAGGTATAGGACAGGGGGACGGCTACACCTTC; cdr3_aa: CASSQGIGQGDGYTF
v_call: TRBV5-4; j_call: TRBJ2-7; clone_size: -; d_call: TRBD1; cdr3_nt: TGTGCCAGCAGCCTAACACAGGGGGACGAGCAGTACTTC; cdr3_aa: CASSLTQGDEQYF
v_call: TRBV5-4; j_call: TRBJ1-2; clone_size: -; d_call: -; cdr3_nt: TGTGCCAGCAGCTTGGAGAGGGGCCGAGATGGCTACACCTTC; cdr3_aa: CASSLERGRDGYTF
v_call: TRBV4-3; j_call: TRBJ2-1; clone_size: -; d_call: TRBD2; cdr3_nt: TGCGCCAGCAGCCAAGATAACGGGCTAGCGGGGGCTGAGCAGTTCTTC; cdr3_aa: CASSQDNGLAGAEQFF
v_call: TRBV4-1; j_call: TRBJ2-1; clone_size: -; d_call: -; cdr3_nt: TGCGCCAGCAGCCAAGTACTCAGCGAAGGTGGTGAGCAGTTCTTC; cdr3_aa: CASSQVLSEGGEQFF
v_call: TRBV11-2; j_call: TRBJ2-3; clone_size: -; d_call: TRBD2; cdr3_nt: TGTGCCAGCAGCTTAGACGGACTAGCGGGGGTGACAGATACGCAGTATTTT; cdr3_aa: CASSLDGLAGVTDTQYF
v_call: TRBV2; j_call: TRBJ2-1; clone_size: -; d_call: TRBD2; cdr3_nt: TGTGCCAGCAAAGCCTTGGCTAGCGGGAGCTATGAGCAGTTCTTC; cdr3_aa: CASKALASGSYEQFF
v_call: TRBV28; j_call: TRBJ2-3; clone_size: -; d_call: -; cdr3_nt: TGTGCCAGCAGTCCAATCCGGGACTTAGAAGATACGCAGTATTTT; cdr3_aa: CASSPIRDLEDTQYF
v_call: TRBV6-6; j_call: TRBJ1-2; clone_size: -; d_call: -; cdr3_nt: TGTGCCAGCAGTTACTCGGGGTATGGCTACACCTTC; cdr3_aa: CASSYSGYGYTF
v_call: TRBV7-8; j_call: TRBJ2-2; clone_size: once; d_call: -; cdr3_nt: TGTGCCAGCGATACAAACACCGGGGAGCTGTTTTTT; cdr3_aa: CASDTNTGELFF
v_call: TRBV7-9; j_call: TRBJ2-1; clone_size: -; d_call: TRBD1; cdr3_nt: TGTGCCAGCAGCCAAGGACAGGGCCAAATAATTAGCTCCTACAATGAGCAGTTCTTC; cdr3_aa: CASSQGQGQIISSYNEQFF
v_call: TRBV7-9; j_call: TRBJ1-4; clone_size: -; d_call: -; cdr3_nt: TGTGCCAGCAGCTTAGTACAGGGTGGTGAAAAACTGTTTTTT; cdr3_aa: CASSLVQGGEKLFF
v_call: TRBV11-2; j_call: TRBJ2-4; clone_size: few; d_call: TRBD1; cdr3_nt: TGTGCCAGCAGCATACGGGACAGGGGATTGTTCGGCATTCAGTACTTC; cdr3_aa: CASSIRDRGLFGIQYF
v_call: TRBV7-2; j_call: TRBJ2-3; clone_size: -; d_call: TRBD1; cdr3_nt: TGTGCCAGCAGCTTAGGGACAGGGCTAATGGATACGCAGTATTTT; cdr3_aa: CASSLGTGLMDTQYF
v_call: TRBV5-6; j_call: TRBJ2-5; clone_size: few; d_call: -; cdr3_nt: TGTGCCAGCAGCCGACCTCGTGGAGGGCGGAGGGAGACCCAGTACTTC; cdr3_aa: CASSRPRGGRRETQYF
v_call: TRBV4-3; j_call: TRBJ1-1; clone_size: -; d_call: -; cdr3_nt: TGCGCCAGCAGCCAAGATAGAGGTCCTAACACTGAAGCTTTCTTT; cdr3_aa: CASSQDRGPNTEAFF
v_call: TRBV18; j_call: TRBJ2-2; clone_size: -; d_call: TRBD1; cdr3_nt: TGTGCCAGCTCACCGATACCGGGACAGGGGATCGGGGAGCTGTTTTTT; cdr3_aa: CASSPIPGQGIGELFF
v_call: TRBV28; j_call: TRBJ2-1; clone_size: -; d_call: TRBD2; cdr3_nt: TGTGCCAGTTCGCGGGAGATCTATGAGCAGTTCTTC; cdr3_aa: CASSREIYEQFF
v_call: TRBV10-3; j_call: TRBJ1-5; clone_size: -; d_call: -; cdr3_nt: TGTGCCATCAGTGACGAGGGTAGCAATCAGCCCCAGCATTTT; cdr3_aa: CAISDEGSNQPQHF
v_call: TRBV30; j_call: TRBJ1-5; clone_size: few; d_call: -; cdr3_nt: TGTGCCTGGAGTGAGGGGATGGGGGGACAGCCCCAGCATTTT; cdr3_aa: CAWSEGMGGQPQHF
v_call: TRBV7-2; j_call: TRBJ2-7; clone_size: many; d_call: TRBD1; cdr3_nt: TGTGCCAGCAGCCCCCGGGACAGACGTATCTACGAGCAGTACTTC; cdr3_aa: CASSPRDRRIYEQYF
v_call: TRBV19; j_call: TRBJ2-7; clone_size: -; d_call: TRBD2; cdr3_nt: TGTGCCAGTAGTATAACCGGGACTAGCGGACCGAAGGGCCTAACCTACGAGCAGTACTTC; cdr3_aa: CASSITGTSGPKGLTYEQYF
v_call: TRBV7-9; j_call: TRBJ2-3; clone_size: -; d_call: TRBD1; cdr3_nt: TGTGCCAGCAATCAGGGGGCTAGCACAGATACGCAGTATTTT; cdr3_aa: CASNQGASTDTQYF
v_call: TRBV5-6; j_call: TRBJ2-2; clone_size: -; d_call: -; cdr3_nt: TGTGCCAGCAACCCCGACAGGACACACACCGGGGAGCTGTTTTTT; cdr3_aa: CASNPDRTHTGELFF
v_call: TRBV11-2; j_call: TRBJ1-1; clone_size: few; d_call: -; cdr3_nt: TGTGCCAGCAGCGCCAACAGGGTACTGAGGAACACTGAAGCTTTCTTT; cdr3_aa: CASSANRVLRNTEAFF
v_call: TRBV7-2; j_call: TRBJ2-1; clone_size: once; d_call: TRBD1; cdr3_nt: TGTGCCAGCAGCTTAGCGGGACAGTATGAGCAGTTCTTC; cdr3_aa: CASSLAGQYEQFF
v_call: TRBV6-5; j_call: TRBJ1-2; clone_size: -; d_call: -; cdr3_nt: TGTGCCAGCAGTCTCGGGGGGGCTCCTGGCTACACCTTC; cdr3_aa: CASSLGGAPGYTF
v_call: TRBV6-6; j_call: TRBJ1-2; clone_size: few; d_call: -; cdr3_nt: TGTGCCAGCAGTTACCGATTAATGGACAGAAACTATGGCTACACCTTC; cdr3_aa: CASSYRLMDRNYGYTF
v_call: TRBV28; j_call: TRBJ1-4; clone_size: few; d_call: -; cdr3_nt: TGTGCCAGCCTTTGGGGTGAAAAACTGTTTTTT; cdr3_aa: CASLWGEKLFF
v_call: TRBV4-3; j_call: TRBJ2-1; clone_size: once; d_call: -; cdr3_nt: TGCGCCAGCAGCCAAGATCAAGAGCAGTTCTTC; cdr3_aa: CASSQDQEQFF
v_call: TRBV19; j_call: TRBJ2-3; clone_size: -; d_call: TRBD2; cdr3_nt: TGTGCCAGTAATGCAGGGACTACCACAGATACGCAGTATTTT; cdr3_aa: CASNAGTTTDTQYF
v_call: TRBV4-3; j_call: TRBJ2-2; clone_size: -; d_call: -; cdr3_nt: TGCGCCAGCAGCACTCACCCCGAGCCCAACACCGGGGAGCTGTTTTTT; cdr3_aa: CASSTHPEPNTGELFF
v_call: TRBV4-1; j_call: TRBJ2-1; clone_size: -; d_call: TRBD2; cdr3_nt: TGCGCCAGCAGCGCTAGCGGGGGAAACAATGAGCAGTTCTTC; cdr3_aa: CASSASGGNNEQFF
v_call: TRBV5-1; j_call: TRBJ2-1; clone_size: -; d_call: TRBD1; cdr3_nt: TGCGCCAGCAGCCTGGCGGGACAGGGGGATTTCAATGAGCAGTTCTTC; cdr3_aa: CASSLAGQGDFNEQFF